The source of this T cell receptor beta chain is a study of CD8 T cells in Susac syndrome. After removal of 5 bases from V and 6 bases from J, the junction contained 6 bases not matched to a gene. CDR3 length equals 14 residues. The V gene's germline CDR1 is MDHEN and CDR2 SYDVKM. RNA was extracted with the RNeasy kit, and a quantity of about 0.45 to 1 ug was reverse transcribed using random hexamers. TCR beta CDR3 was amplified by immunoSEQ covering 54 Vbeta and 13 Jbeta. A single record per CDR3 protein comes from TCRdb applying MiXCR to the immunoSEQ multiplex PCR reads. Here the sample spans 150,000 to 200,000 distinct CDR3 sequences, about 95% being singletons.

This TCR was recovered from a human donor with multiple sclerosis. The chain carries TRBV28 and TRBJ2-1, with TRBD1 identical over 8 bases. Input material: CD8+ T cells from PBMCs. CDR3 in DNA: TGTGCCAGCAGTCCTCGACAGGGGATCAATGAGCAGTTCTTC. Its protein product is CASSPRQGINEQFF. The whole variable domain, remainder taken from reference TRBV28 and TRBJ2-1, is DVKVTQSSRYLVKRTGEKVFLECVQDMDHENMFWYRQDPGLGLRLIYFSYDVKMKEKGDIPEGYSVSREKKERFSLILESASTNQTSMYLCASSPRQGINEQFFGPGTRLTVL.